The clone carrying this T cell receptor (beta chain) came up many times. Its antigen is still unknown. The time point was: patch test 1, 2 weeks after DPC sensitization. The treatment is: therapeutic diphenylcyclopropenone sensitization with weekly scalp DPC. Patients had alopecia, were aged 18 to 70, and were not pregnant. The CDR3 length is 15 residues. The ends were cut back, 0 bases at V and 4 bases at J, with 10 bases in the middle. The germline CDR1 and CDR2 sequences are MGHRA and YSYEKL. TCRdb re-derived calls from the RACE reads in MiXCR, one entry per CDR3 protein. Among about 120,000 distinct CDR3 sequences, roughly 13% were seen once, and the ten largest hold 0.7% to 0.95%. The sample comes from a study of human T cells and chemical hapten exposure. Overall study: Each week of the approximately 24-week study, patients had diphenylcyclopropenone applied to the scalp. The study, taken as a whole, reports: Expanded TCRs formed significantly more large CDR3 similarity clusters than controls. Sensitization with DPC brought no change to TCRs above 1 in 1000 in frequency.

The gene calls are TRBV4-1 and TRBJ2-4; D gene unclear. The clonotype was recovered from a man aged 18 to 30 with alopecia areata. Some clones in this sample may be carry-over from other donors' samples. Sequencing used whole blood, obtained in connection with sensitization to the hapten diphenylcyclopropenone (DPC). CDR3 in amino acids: CASSQETTAKNIQYF. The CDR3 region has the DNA TGCGCCAGCAGCCAAGAAACAACAGCGAAAAACATTCAGTACTTC.